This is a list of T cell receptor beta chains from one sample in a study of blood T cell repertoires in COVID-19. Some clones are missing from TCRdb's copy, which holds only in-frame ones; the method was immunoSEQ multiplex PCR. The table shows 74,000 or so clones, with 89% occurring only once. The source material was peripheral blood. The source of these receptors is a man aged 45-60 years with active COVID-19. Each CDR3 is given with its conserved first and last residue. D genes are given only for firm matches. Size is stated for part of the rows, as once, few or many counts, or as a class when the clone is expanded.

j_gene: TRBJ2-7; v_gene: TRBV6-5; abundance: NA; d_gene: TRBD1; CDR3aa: CASSGLTGNSYEQYF; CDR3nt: TGTGCCAGCAGCGGACTGACAGGGAACTCCTACGAGCAGTACTTC
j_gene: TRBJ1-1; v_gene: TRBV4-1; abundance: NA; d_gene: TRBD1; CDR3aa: CASSQGQGITEAFF; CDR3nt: TGCGCCAGCAGCCAGGGACAGGGGATTACTGAAGCTTTCTTT
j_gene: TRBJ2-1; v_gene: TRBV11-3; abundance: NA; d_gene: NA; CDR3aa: CASSLGASAGSYNEQFF; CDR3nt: TGTGCCAGCAGCTTAGGGGCTAGCGCGGGTAGCTACAATGAGCAGTTCTTC
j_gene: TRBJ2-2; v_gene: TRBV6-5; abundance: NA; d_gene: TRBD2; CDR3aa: CASSATGGNTGELFF; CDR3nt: TGTGCCAGCTCAGCAACGGGGGGGAACACCGGGGAGCTGTTTTTT
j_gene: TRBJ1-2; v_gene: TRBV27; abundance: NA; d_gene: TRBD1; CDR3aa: CASSSGRGPKSTYGYTF; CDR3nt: TGTGCCAGCAGTTCTGGCAGGGGGCCCAAGAGTACCTATGGCTACACCTTC
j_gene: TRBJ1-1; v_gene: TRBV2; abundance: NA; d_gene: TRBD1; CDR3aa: CASSFGQGNTEAFF; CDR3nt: TGTGCCAGCAGTTTTGGACAGGGTAACACTGAAGCTTTCTTT
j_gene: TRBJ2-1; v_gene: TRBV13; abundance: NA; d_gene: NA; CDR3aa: CASSFLASAHNEQFF; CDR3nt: TGTGCCAGCAGCTTCTTGGCTAGCGCCCACAATGAGCAGTTCTTC
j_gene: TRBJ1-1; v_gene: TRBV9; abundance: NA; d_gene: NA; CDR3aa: CASSVVSGDWDTEAFF; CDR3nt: TGTGCCAGCAGCGTAGTTTCCGGGGATTGGGACACTGAAGCTTTCTTT
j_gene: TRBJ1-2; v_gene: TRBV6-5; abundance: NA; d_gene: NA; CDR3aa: CASRVRWQRNYGYTF; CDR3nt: TGTGCCAGCAGGGTCCGGTGGCAGAGGAACTATGGCTACACCTTC
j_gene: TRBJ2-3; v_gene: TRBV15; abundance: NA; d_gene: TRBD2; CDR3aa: CATSISPGLAGGLGMDTQYF; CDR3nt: TGTGCCACCAGCATATCACCGGGACTAGCGGGGGGGCTGGGTATGGATACGCAGTATTTT
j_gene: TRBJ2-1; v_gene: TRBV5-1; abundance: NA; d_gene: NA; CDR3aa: CASSRDSESVEQFF; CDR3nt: TGCGCCAGCAGCCGGGACTCCGAAAGCGTGGAGCAGTTCTTC
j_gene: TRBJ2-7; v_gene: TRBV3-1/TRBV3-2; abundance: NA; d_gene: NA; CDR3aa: CASSRIPDSYEQYF; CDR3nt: TGTGCCAGCAGCCGAATACCCGACAGCTACGAGCAGTACTTC
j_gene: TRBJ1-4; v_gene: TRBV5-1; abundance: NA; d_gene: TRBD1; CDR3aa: CASSLGDSNEKLFF; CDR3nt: TGCGCCAGCAGCTTGGGGGACAGTAATGAAAAACTGTTTTTT
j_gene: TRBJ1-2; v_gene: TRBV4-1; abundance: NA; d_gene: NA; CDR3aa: CASSPRTASYGYTF; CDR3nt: TGCGCCAGCAGTCCAAGGACAGCCTCTTATGGCTACACCTTC
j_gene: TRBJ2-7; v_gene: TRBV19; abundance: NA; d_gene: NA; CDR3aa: CASSMGLGRHEQYF; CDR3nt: TGTGCCAGTAGTATGGGACTCGGGCGCCACGAGCAGTACTTC
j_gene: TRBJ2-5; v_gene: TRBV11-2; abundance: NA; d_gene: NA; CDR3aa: CASSLVPRQETQYF; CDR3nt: TGTGCCAGCAGCTTAGTCCCCAGGCAAGAGACCCAGTACTTC
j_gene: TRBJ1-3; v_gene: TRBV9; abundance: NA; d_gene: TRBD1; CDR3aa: CASSVSGGSGNTIYF; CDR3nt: TGTGCCAGCAGCGTCTCAGGGGGCTCAGGAAACACCATATATTTT
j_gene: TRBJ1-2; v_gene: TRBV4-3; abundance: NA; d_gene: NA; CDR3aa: CASSQEVLGGNYGYTF; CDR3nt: TGCGCCAGCAGCCAAGAGGTCCTCGGGGGAAACTATGGCTACACCTTC
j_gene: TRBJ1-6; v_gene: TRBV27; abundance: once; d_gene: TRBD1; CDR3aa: CASSFADYPGTEYNSPLHF; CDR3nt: TGTGCCAGCAGTTTCGCAGACTACCCCGGGACAGAATATAATTCACCCCTCCACTTT
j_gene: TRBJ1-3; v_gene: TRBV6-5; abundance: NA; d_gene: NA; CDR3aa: CASSYSQEAGNTIYF; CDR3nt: TGTGCCAGCAGTTACTCGCAAGAGGCGGGAAACACCATATATTTT
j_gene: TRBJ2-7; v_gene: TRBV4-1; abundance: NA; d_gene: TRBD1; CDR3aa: CASSHSTGGSYEQYF; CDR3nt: TGCGCCAGCAGCCATTCGACAGGGGGCTCCTACGAGCAGTACTTC
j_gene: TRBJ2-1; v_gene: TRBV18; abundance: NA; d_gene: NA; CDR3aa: CASSPRQADEQFF; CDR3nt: TGTGCCAGCTCACCACGACAGGCTGATGAGCAGTTCTTC
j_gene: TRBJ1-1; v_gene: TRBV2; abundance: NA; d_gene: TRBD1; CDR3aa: CASSASLTGTEAFF; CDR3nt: TGTGCCAGCAGTGCAAGCCTGACAGGGACTGAAGCTTTCTTT
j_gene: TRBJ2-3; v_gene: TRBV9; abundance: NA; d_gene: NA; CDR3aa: CASSVDFLGDTQYF; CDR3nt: TGTGCCAGCAGCGTAGATTTTCTAGGTGATACGCAGTATTTT
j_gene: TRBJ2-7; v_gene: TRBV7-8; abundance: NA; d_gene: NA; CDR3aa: CASSLDRVYEQYF; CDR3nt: TGTGCCAGCAGCTTAGACAGGGTATACGAGCAGTACTTC
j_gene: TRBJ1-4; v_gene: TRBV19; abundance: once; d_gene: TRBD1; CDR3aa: CASSIQGATNEKLFF; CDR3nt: TGTGCCAGTAGTATTCAGGGGGCGACTAATGAAAAACTGTTTTTT
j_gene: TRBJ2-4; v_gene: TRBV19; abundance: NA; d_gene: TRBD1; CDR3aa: CATTTGGAAKNIQYF; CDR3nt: TGTGCCACTACGACAGGGGGCGCGGCCAAAAACATTCAGTACTTC
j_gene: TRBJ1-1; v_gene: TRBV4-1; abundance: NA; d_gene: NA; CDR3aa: CASSQVSGTEAFF; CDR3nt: TGCGCCAGCAGCCAAGTATCGGGGACTGAAGCTTTCTTT
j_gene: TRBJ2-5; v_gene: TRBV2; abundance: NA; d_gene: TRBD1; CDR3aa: CASSSRTGGKETQYF; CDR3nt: TGTGCCAGCAGTTCCCGGACAGGGGGGAAAGAGACCCAGTACTTC
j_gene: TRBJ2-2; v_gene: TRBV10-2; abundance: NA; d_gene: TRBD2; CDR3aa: CASSVTSGGATGELFF; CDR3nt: TGCGCCAGCAGTGTGACTAGCGGGGGGGCTACCGGGGAGCTGTTTTTT
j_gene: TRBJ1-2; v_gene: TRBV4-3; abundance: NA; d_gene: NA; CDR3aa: CASSQRGGSDGYTF; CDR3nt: TGCGCCAGCAGCCAAAGAGGGGGAAGCGATGGCTACACCTTC
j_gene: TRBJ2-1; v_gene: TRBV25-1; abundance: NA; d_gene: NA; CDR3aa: CASSEFRSYNEQFF; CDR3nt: TGTGCCAGCAGTGAATTCCGCTCCTACAATGAGCAGTTCTTC
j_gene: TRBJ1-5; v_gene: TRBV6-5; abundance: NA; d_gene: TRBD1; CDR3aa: CASRKTGGGAQPQHF; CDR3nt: TGTGCCAGCAGAAAGACAGGGGGGGGAGCTCAGCCCCAGCATTTT
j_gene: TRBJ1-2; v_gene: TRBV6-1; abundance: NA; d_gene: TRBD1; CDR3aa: CASSEGTGGYGYTF; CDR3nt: TGTGCCAGCAGTGAAGGGACAGGGGGCTATGGCTACACCTTC
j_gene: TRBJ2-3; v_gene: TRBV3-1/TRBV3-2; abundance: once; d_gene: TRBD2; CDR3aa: CASSHLGTSGGTSTDTQYF; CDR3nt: TGTGCCAGCAGCCACCTAGGGACTAGCGGGGGGACAAGCACAGATACGCAGTATTTT
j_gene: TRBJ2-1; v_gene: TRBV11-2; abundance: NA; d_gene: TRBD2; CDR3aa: CASSSARASGVNEQFF; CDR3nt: TGTGCCAGCAGCTCCGCCCGCGCTAGCGGGGTTAATGAGCAGTTCTTC
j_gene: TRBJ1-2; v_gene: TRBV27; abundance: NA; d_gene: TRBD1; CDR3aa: CASRSTGSDYGYTF; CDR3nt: TGTGCCAGCAGGTCGACAGGGTCCGACTATGGCTACACCTTC
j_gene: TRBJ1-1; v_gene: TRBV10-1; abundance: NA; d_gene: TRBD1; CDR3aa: CASSGTGETEAFF; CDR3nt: TGCGCCAGCAGTGGTACAGGGGAAACTGAAGCTTTCTTT
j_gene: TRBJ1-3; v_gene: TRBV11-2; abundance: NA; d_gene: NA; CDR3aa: CASSQTVIHSGNTIYF; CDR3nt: TGTGCCAGCAGCCAAACAGTGATACACTCTGGAAACACCATATATTTT
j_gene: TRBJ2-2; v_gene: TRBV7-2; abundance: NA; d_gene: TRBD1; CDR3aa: CASTEPGQAPNTGELFF; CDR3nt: TGTGCCAGCACCGAACCGGGACAGGCGCCGAACACCGGGGAGCTGTTTTTT
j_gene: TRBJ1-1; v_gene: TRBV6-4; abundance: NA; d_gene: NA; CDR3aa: CASSDLPRGGNTEAFF; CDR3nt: TGTGCCAGCAGTGACCTCCCGAGGGGGGGGAACACTGAAGCTTTCTTT
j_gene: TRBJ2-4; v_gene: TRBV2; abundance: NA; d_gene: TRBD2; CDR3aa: CASSFTLAGGRAKNIQYF; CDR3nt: TGTGCCAGCAGTTTCACACTAGCGGGGGGGAGAGCCAAAAACATTCAGTACTTC
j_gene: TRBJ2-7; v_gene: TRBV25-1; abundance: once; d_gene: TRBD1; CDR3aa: CASSVGTGAPVEQYF; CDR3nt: TGTGCCAGCAGTGTTGGGACAGGGGCGCCTGTCGAGCAGTACTTC
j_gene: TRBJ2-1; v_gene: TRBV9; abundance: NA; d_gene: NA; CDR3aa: CASNQGGPYNEQFF; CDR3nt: TGTGCCAGCAATCAGGGGGGCCCCTACAATGAGCAGTTCTTC
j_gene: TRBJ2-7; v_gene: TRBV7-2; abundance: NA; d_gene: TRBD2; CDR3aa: CASSFLAGGSYEQYF; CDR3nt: TGTGCCAGCAGCTTCCTAGCGGGGGGGAGTTACGAGCAGTACTTC
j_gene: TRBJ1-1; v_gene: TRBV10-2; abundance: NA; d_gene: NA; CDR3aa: CASSGQISEAFF; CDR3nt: TGCGCCAGCAGTGGACAGATTAGTGAAGCTTTCTTT
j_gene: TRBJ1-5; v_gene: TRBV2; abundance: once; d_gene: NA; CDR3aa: CASSEGEDQPQHF; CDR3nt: TGTGCCAGCAGTGAAGGAGAGGATCAGCCCCAGCATTTT
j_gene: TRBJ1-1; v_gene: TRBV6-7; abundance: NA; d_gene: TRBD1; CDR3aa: CASSYCPGQGTGSTEAFF; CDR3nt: TGTGCCAGCAGTTACTGCCCGGGACAGGGGACGGGGAGCACTGAAGCTTTCTTT
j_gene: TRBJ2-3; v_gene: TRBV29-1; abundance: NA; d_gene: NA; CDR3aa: CSVPLVRTDTQYF; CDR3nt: TGCAGCGTCCCACTAGTCCGGACAGATACGCAGTATTTT
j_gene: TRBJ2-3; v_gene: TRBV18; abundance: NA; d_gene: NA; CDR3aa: CASSPPGADTQYF; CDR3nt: TGTGCCAGCTCACCACCAGGGGCGGATACGCAGTATTTT